Following are 32 T cell receptor beta chains from one sample sequenced in a study of neurological immune-mediated disorders. In TCRdb, the 5' RACE reads were re-called with MiXCR into one record per CDR3 protein. The sample has 80,000 to 85,000 distinct CDR3 sequences, approximately 2.4% seen once. Sequenced: PBMCs. These receptors were collected from a woman aged 30 to 39 with multiple sclerosis.

This clonotype was recorded many times. V usage is TRBV5-1 and J usage is TRBJ2-4; maybe TRBD2 (6 bases). The CDR3 runs to 14 residues. Germline V gene sequence: CDR1 SGHRS, CDR2 YFSETQ. With 0 bases removed from V and 6 bases from J, the gap between germline ends came to 10 bases. The CDR3 bases are TGCGCCAGCAGCTTGGAGGGAGCGGGAAACATTCAGTACTTC. Translating it yields CASSLEGAGNIQYF.

This clonotype was detected many times. The V gene is TRBV5-1, the J gene TRBJ2-1; no clear D gene. The CDR3 sequence is 15 residues long. Germline values: CDR1 SGHRS, CDR2 YFSETQ. V lost 4 bases and J lost 2, with 13 bases in between. DNA for the CDR3: TGCGCCAGCAGCCTCCTAGGATCCCCCTACAATGAGCAGTTCTTC. Translation gives CASSLLGSPYNEQFF.

The sample holds many counts of this clonotype. V and J are TRBV3-1 and TRBJ2-7, with TRBD1 matching 7 bases. The CDR3 spans 16 residues. The germline gives CDR1 LGHDT, CDR2 YNNKEL (reference sequence). Trimming cost V 1 base and J 2 bases; bases outside gene matches: 8. The CDR3 coding sequence is TGTGCCAGCAGCCAAGCGGGGCAGACAGGGCCCTACGAGCAGTACTTC. Translated, it gives CASSQAGQTGPYEQYF.

In this sample, this clonotype turned up many times. The chain recombines TRBV14 with TRBJ2-1; a weak D match, TRBD2 (5 bases). Germline V gives CDR1 SGHDN, CDR2 FVKESK. This CDR3 is built from 13 residues. V was cut by 2 bases and J by 15 bases, with 17 bases left in between. CDR3 in amino acids: CASSQTAAVRPFF. The CDR3 nucleotides read TGTGCCAGCAGCCAAACCGCAGCGGTTAGGCCGTTCTTC.

This clonotype was observed many times. The chain couples TRBV7-2 to TRBJ2-5; the D is unclear. This CDR3 region has 15 residues. Germline CDR1 SGHTA, CDR2 FQGNSA. Trimming pared 4 bases from V and 5 bases from J, leaving 17 bases between. The CDR3 nucleotides are TGTGCCAGCAGCTGGGATCGGCCGCCCGGCGAGACCCAGTACTTC. This translates into CASSWDRPPGETQYF.

This clonotype was detected ten times or more. The J gene is TRBJ2-5, the V gene TRBV5-1; D is unclear. Germline CDR1 is SGHRS and CDR2 is YFSETQ. Trimming took 5 bases from V and 1 from J, leaving 9 bases between them. This CDR3 spans 13 amino acids. This CDR3 reads CASRLGSQETQYF. As DNA, the CDR3 is TGCGCCAGCAGGCTGGGGTCCCAAGAGACCCAGTACTTC.

This clonotype appeared many times. The chain combines TRBV12-3 or TRBV12-4 with TRBJ1-1; D gene uncertain. The V and J ends lost 0 bases and 0 bases respectively, with 5 bases between them. CDR3 size: 14 residues. This CDR3 is CASSLAEMNTEAFF. The CDR3 nucleotides read TGTGCCAGCAGTTTAGCGGAGATGAACACTGAAGCTTTCTTT.

This clonotype was counted at least ten times. This chain uses TRBV5-1 with TRBJ2-4; 9 bases map to TRBD1. This CDR3 spans 15 amino acids. Germline values: CDR1 SGHRS, CDR2 YFSETQ. J gave up 6 bases and V 2 bases, and 6 bases lay outside the gene matches. CDR3 bases: TGCGCCAGCAGCTTATTACAGGGGGCCGGAAACATTCAGTACTTC. This encodes CASSLLQGAGNIQYF.

This clonotype showed up many times. The chain combines TRBV12-5 with TRBJ2-1, with 8 bases identical to TRBD2. V lost 1 base to trimming and J lost 6 bases; unmatched junction nucleotides: 5. Germline CDR1 is LGHNT and CDR2 is FRNRAP. This CDR3 spans 15 amino acids. CDR3 sequence: CASGLGVAGLNEQFF. CDR3 coding DNA: TGTGCTAGTGGTTTGGGGGTAGCGGGGCTCAATGAGCAGTTCTTC.

Many counts were recorded for this clonotype. The chain has TRBV10-3 and TRBJ1-3, with D possibly being TRBD1 (6 bases). V lost 2 bases and J lost 3, with 11 bases in between. Germline-derived CDR1 and CDR2 are ENHRY and SYGVKD. CDR3 length: 15 residues. The CDR3 coding sequence is TGTGCCATCAGTGAGGGCCAGGGGAATGGAAACACCATATATTTT. Amino acid sequence: CAISEGQGNGNTIYF.

This clonotype has a count of ten or more. The chain links TRBV7-9 to TRBJ2-1; 7 bases are shared with TRBD1. The V and J ends lost 1 base and 5 bases, in that order; junction bases with no gene match: 5. CDR3 length: 15 amino acids. Germline V gene data show CDR1 as SEHNR and CDR2 as FQNEAQ (reference sequence). CDR3 sequence (DNA): TGTGCCAGCAGCTTAGTACAGGGGTCACACAATGAGCAGTTCTTC. This sequence encodes CASSLVQGSHNEQFF.

This clonotype was seen ten or more times. The rearrangement uses TRBV5-6 and TRBJ1-2; 11 positions match TRBD1. The CDR3 totals 18 residues. CDR1 is SGHDT and CDR2 is YYEEEE in the germline V gene. V was pared by 2 bases and J by 2 bases, with 11 bases of the junction left unmatched. The CDR3 loop reads CASSFLNTGTGGNYGYTF. The CDR3 DNA is TGTGCCAGCAGCTTCTTAAACACCGGGACAGGGGGGAACTATGGCTACACCTTC.

This clonotype showed up many times. The chain is built from TRBV15 and TRBJ2-5; 7 bases match TRBD1. CDR3 length: 16 residues. Germline V gives CDR1 LNHNV, CDR2 YYDKDF (reference sequence). V lost 5 bases and J lost 1; bases outside the gene matches: 10. CDR3 protein: CATSPPGQRFQETQYF. CDR3 DNA sequence: TGTGCCACCAGCCCTCCGGGACAGCGGTTCCAAGAGACCCAGTACTTC.

This clonotype was detected ten times or more. CDR3 DNA: TGTGCCAGCAGCGAATCAGGGGCTAACACTGAAGCTTTCTTT. Translating it yields CASSESGANTEAFF. This chain uses TRBV7-2 with TRBJ1-1, with D possibly matching TRBD1 (6 bases). CDR1 and CDR2 from the germline V gene are SGHTA and FQGNSA. The CDR3 extends over 14 amino acids. With 5 bases removed from V and 2 bases from J, the gap between germline ends came to 12 bases.

This clonotype was counted ten times or more. V usage is TRBV12-3 or TRBV12-4 and J usage is TRBJ1-1; D call uncertain. The V end lost 4 bases, the J end lost 0 bases, and 6 bases lay between the germline ends. This CDR3 has 13 amino acids. The CDR3 is CASSYTLNTEAFF. The CDR3 bases are TGTGCCAGCAGTTACACACTGAACACTGAAGCTTTCTTT.

This clonotype has ten or more counts. The rearrangement links TRBV5-1 to TRBJ1-4; 8 positions match TRBD1. V was pared by 0 bases and J by 6 bases, with 10 bases of the junction left unmatched. Germline loops: CDR1 SGHRS, CDR2 YFSETQ. This CDR3 region has 17 residues. The CDR3 coding sequence is TGCGCCAGCAGCTTGGCCGGGGGAGACAGGGGTGATGAAAAACTGTTTTTT. Translation gives CASSLAGGDRGDEKLFF.

This clonotype was found many times. DNA of the CDR3: TGTGCCAGCAGCCCACACCAGGGGGCTAACTATGGCTACACCTTC. Its translation: CASSPHQGANYGYTF. V gene TRBV7-2 combines with J gene TRBJ1-2; 7 bases align to TRBD1. There are 15 residues in the CDR3. Germline loops: CDR1 SGHTA, CDR2 FQGNSA. With V trimmed by 5 bases and J by 0 bases, 6 bases remained unmatched.

The chain has TRBV28 and TRBJ2-2; TRBD2 aligns across 8 bases. The V and J ends lost 8 bases and 4 bases, in that order; junction bases with no gene match: 6. CDR3 length: 14 residues. Germline CDR1 reads MDHEN; CDR2 reads SYDVKM. CDR3: CASDTSGLTGELFF. The CDR3 DNA is TGTGCCAGCGACACTAGCGGACTCACCGGGGAGCTGTTTTTT. Using reference TRBV28 and TRBJ2-2 for the parts outside the CDR3, the full variable domain is DVKVTQSSRYLVKRTGEKVFLECVQDMDHENMFWYRQDPGLGLRLIYFSYDVKMKEKGDIPEGYSVSREKKERFSLILESASTNQTSMYLCASDTSGLTGELFFGEGSRLTVL.

In this sample, this clonotype turned up many times. The chain employs TRBV24-1 and TRBJ2-3; D call uncertain. Germline V gene data show CDR1 as KGHDR and CDR2 as SFDVKD. The CDR3 loop spans 14 amino acids. V gave up 4 bases and J gave up 0 bases, with 7 bases separating them. The CDR3 spells CATSDLDSTDTQYF. CDR3 in DNA: TGTGCCACCAGTGACCTGGACAGCACAGATACGCAGTATTTT.

This clonotype was recorded many times. This chain links TRBV6-6 with TRBJ2-3; the D is unclear. The germline CDR1 and CDR2 sequences are MNHNY and SVGAGI (reference sequence). The ends were cut back, 7 bases at V and 2 bases at J, with 10 bases in the middle. CDR3 size: 13 residues. The CDR3 here is CASKSETTDTQYF. The CDR3 nucleotides read TGTGCCAGCAAGTCGGAGACCACAGATACGCAGTATTTT.

At least ten counts were recorded for this clonotype. The J gene is TRBJ2-2, the V gene TRBV27; D is undetermined. CDR3 length equals 13 residues. Trimming removed 0 bases from V and 6 bases from J, with 5 bases in between. Germline CDR1 and CDR2: MNHEY and SMNVEV (reference sequence). This chain's CDR3 is CASSLSYAGELFF. Here the CDR3 DNA reads TGTGCCAGCAGTTTATCGTACGCCGGGGAGCTGTTTTTT.

This clonotype appeared many times. The rearrangement uses TRBV28 and TRBJ2-1; the D is unclear. Germline CDR1 reads MDHEN; CDR2 reads SYDVKM. Trimming left V 6 bases short and J 3 bases short, with 9 bases between. The CDR3 length is 13 residues. CDR3 amino acids: CASSQLGYNEQFF. The CDR3, as DNA: TGTGCCAGCAGCCAACTCGGCTACAATGAGCAGTTCTTC. Supplemented by reference TRBV28 and TRBJ2-1, the full variable domain reads DVKVTQSSRYLVKRTGEKVFLECVQDMDHENMFWYRQDPGLGLRLIYFSYDVKMKEKGDIPEGYSVSREKKERFSLILESASTNQTSMYLCASSQLGYNEQFFGPGTRLTVL.

This clonotype was seen many times. The rearrangement joins TRBV20-1 to TRBJ2-1; 9 nucleotides match TRBD1. V trimming: 2 bases; J trimming: 4 bases; junction bases outside the gene matches: 9. Germline values: CDR1 DFQATT, CDR2 SNEGSKA (reference sequence). The CDR3 contains 16 residues. The CDR3 nucleotides read TGCAGTGCTAGACCCGGGACAGGGTCGACGTACAATGAGCAGTTCTTC. Translated: CSARPGTGSTYNEQFF.

This clonotype has a count of ten or more. The chain uses TRBV20-1 and TRBJ1-2, with 9 bases identical to TRBD1. The trim removed 1 base at V and 7 bases at J, leaving 10 bases unmatched. This CDR3 has 15 residues. Germline CDR1 DFQATT, CDR2 SNEGSKA (reference sequence). This CDR3 reads CSARGRNRGQGGYTF. The CDR3 bases are TGCAGTGCTAGAGGGCGTAACAGGGGGCAGGGTGGCTACACCTTC.

This clonotype was recorded at least ten times. The rearrangement joins TRBV20-1 to TRBJ2-2, with D perhaps matching TRBD1 or TRBD2 (6 bases each). CDR1 and CDR2 from the germline V gene are DFQATT and SNEGSKA (reference sequence). The germline V and J ends were trimmed by 0 bases and 4 bases, with 15 bases remaining between them. The CDR3 is 16 amino acids. In nucleotides, the CDR3 is TGCAGTGCTAGAGACGGGGGCGACCGAACCACCGGGGAGCTGTTTTTT. Its protein is CSARDGGDRTTGELFF.

Many counts were recorded for this clonotype. V usage is TRBV27 and J usage is TRBJ2-7, with TRBD2 identical over 8 bases. This CDR3 region has 14 residues. In germline, CDR1 is MNHEY, CDR2 SMNVEV (reference sequence). Losses at the gene ends were 5 bases for V and 0 bases for J; bases not matched to a gene: 3. CDR3 in amino acids: CASSPSGPSYEQYF. CDR3 bases: TGTGCCAGCAGTCCTAGCGGGCCCTCCTACGAGCAGTACTTC.

This clonotype came up many times. The V and J genes are TRBV20-1 and TRBJ2-2; 10 bases map to TRBD2. The junction had 4 bases not matched to a gene; V was cut back by 2 bases and J by 4 bases. The CDR3 totals 15 residues. The germline CDR1 and CDR2 sequences are DFQATT and SNEGSKA (reference sequence). The CDR3 spells CSARSSGSSTGELFF. DNA of the CDR3: TGCAGTGCTAGATCTAGCGGGAGTAGCACCGGGGAGCTGTTTTTT.

This clonotype was detected ten times or more. The J gene is TRBJ2-3, the V gene TRBV5-1; D ambiguous. The germline CDR1 and CDR2 sequences are SGHRS and YFSETQ. The V end was cut by 1 base, the J end by 4 bases, with 4 bases between. This CDR3 is 12 amino acids long. The CDR3, as DNA: TGCGCCAGCAGCTTGCTGCCAGATACGCAGTATTTT. This gives the protein CASSLLPDTQYF.

In this sample, this clonotype turned up many times. The V call is TRBV3-1, the J call TRBJ1-4, with D perhaps matching TRBD1 (6 bases). Germline V lookup: CDR1 LGHDT, CDR2 YNNKEL (reference sequence). The CDR3 consists of 15 residues. The V gene lost 0 bases and the J gene lost 7 bases, with 12 bases spanning the gap. This CDR3 is CASSQENREGEKLFF. The CDR3 coding sequence is TGTGCCAGCAGCCAAGAAAACAGGGAGGGTGAAAAACTGTTTTTT.

Ten or more counts support this clonotype. In DNA, the CDR3 is TGCAGTGCCCCGGGTCTCTTACCAGAAGCTTTCTTT. Translation gives CSAPGLLPEAFF. The V and J genes are TRBV20-1 and TRBJ1-1; D is unclear. Germline V gene data show CDR1 as DFQATT and CDR2 as SNEGSKA (reference sequence). The CDR3 has 12 residues. The V and J ends lost 6 bases and 8 bases respectively, with 16 bases between them.

This rearrangement joins TRBV20-1 to TRBJ2-1; no reliable D call. This CDR3 has 13 residues. V lost 2 bases to trimming and J lost 3 bases, with 8 bases between them. Germline V CDR1 and CDR2: DFQATT, SNEGSKA (reference sequence). The chain's CDR3 is CSARPPDYNEQFF. DNA for the CDR3: TGCAGTGCTAGACCACCCGACTACAATGAGCAGTTCTTC.

This clonotype appeared many times. Germline is not matched at one junction end, which may reflect a read error. The chain links TRBV7-7 to TRBJ1-3; 8 positions agree with TRBD1. Per germline, CDR1 SSHAT and CDR2 FNYEAQ (reference sequence). The CDR3 is 15 residues long. The CDR3 sequence is CASSLGTGSGNTIYF. The CDR3 nucleotides are TGTGCTAGCAGCCTTGGGACAGGCTCTGGAAACACCATATATTTT.